This record covers a single T cell receptor (beta chain). Its antigen is not known. The data were taken from a study of PD-L1 blockade in urothelial cancer. Findings and caveats of the study: Blood clones associated with the tumor expanded more at 3 weeks in durable-benefit patients.

Only in-frame clones appear in the TCRdb table, and some are missing; sequencing was by immunoSEQ multiplex PCR. The sample gives about 45,000 clones, roughly 78% of which show up once; under 15% is in the top ten. Stated time point: peripheral blood 6 weeks after treatment start. The material sequenced was PBMCs, taken around atezolizumab (anti-PD-L1) treatment. The TCR originated in a man in his 60s with urothelial cancer.

In nucleotides, the CDR3 is TGTGCCAGCAGTTTCAAGGGGCGGGGGGAAAAACTGTTTTTT. Protein: CASSFKGRGEKLFF. The chain joins TRBV6-5 to TRBJ1-4, with a possible D match to TRBD1 (5 bases). In germline, CDR1 is MNHEY, CDR2 SVGAGI. The V end lost 4 bases, the J end lost 8 bases, and 14 bases lay between the germline ends. CDR3 length: 14 residues.